This TCR beta chain emerged from a study of OX40 agonist ivuxolimab in advanced cancers. About the study: The patients' treatment was ivuxolimab, an agonistic anti-OX40 (CD134) antibody. The study enrolled dose-escalation patients with hepatocellular carcinoma, melanoma, renal cell or head and neck cancer.

Only in-frame clones appear in the TCRdb table, and some are missing; sequencing was by immunoSEQ multiplex PCR. In the table there are tens of thousands of clones, approximately 95% of which are singletons. The trim removed 6 bases at V and 5 bases at J, leaving 10 bases unmatched. CDR3 length equals 14 residues. Germline CDR1 MNHEY, CDR2 SVGAGI. The source of this sequence is an adult with an advanced solid tumor such as melanoma, head and neck, liver or kidney cancer. The V call is TRBV6-5, the J call TRBJ2-7; 7 bases align to TRBD1. Sequences were derived from CD4+ or CD8+ T cells sorted from blood, sampled in a trial of the OX40 agonist ivuxolimab. The CDR3 DNA is TGTGCCAGCAGGCAGACAGGGCGATACGACGAGCAGTACTTC. Its translation is CASRQTGRYDEQYF.